This T cell receptor (beta chain) is drawn from a study of blood T cell repertoires in COVID-19. About the research overall: Specimens from acute and convalescent COVID-19 originated in the United States, Italy and Spain. PBMCs, B-cell-depleted T cells, or T cells provided the cDNA or gDNA that made up the material.

Symptom resolution, clearance, or two negative PCRs marked donors in Cohort 3 as recovered. Data came from immunoSEQ multiplex PCR; TCRdb stores just in-frame clones and leaves some out. This sample yields about 480,000 clones, of which approximately 87% are seen a single time; approximately 2% belongs to the top ten. Sequencing was done on a sample of PBMCs or T cells enriched from blood (not recorded which). The source is a middle-aged woman who had recovered from COVID-19.

The CDR3 coding sequence is TGTGCCAGCAGCCCCCTAGCGGGAGGGCCTTTTACGCAGTATTTT. Protein product: CASSPLAGGPFTQYF. The chain recombines TRBV11-3 with TRBJ2-3; 12 nucleotides align to TRBD2. This CDR3 is 15 amino acids long. The trim removed 5 bases at V and 8 bases at J, leaving 8 bases unmatched. The germline V gene encodes CDR1 SGHNT and CDR2 YENEEA. The complete variable domain, with remaining parts taken from reference TRBV11-3 and TRBJ2-3, reads EAGVVQSPRYKIIEKKQPVAFWCNPISGHNTLYWYLQNLGQGPELLIRYENEEAVDDSQLPKDRFSAERLKGVDSTLKIQPAELGDSAVYLCASSPLAGGPFTQYFGPGTRLTVL.